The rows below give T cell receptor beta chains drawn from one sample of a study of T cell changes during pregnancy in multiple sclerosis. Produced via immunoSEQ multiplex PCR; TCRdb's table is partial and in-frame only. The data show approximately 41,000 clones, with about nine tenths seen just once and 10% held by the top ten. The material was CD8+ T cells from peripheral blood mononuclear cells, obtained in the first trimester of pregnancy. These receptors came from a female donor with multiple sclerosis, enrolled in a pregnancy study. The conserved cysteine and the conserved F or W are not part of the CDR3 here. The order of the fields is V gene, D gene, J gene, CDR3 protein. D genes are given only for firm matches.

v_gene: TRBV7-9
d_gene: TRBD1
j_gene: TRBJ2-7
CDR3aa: ASSSTGAHEQY

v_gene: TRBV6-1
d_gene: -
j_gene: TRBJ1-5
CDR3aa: ASSEGYSQPQH

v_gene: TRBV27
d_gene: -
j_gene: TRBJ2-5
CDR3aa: ASRLANQETQY

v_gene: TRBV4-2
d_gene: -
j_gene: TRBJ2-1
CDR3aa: ASSPTSNEQF

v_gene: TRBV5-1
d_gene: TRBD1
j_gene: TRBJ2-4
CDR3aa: ASFGQGALNIQY

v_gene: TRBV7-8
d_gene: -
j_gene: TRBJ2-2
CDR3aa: ASSASAGPNTGELF

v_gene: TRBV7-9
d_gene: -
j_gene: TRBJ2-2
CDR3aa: ASSLGPKRQGTGELF

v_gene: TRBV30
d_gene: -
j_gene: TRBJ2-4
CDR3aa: AGRGLAKNIQY

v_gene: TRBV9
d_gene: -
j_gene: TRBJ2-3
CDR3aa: ASSARSTDTQY

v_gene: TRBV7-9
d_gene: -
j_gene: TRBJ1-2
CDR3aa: ASTPSGYT

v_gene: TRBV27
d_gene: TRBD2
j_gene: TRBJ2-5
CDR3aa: ASSALLAGDETQY

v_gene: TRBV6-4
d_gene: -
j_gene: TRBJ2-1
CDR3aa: ASSAELATLRNEQF

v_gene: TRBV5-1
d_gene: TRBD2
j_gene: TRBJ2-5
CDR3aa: ASRYNPLAGGETQY

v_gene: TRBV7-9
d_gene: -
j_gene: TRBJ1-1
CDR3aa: ASSFRQQSGNTEAF

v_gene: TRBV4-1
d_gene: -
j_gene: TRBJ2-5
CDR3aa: ASSQGQAYQETQY

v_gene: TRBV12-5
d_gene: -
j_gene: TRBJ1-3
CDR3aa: ASPLTRQGAWTIY

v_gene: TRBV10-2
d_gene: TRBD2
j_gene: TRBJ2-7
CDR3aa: ASRGGSSYEQY

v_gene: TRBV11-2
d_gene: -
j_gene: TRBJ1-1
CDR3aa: ASSSGGTEAF

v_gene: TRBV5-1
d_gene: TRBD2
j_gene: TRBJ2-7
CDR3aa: ASSLGLAGGGSYEQY

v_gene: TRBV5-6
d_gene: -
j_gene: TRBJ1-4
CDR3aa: ASSSVLGYEKLF

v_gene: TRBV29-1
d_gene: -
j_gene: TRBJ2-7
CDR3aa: STMNGAEQY

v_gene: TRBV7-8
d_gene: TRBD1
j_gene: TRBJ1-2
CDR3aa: ASSPTGGDYGYT

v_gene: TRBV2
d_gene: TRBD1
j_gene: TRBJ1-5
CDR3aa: ASSGVGTEYNQPQH

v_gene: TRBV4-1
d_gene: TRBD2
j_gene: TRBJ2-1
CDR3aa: ASSQVSSGGTYNEQF

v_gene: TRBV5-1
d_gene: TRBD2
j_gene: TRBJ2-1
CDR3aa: ASSIELAGEDEQF

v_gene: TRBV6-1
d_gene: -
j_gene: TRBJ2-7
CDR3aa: ASSEAEQGLPY

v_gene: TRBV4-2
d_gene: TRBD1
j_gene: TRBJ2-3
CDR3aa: ASSQETGESRYTQY

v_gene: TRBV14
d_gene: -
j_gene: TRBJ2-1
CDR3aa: ASSQGVEQF

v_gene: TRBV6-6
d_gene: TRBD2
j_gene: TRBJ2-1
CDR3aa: ASSYSLAGSYNEQF

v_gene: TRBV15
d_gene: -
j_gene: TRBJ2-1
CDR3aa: ATSREGLTRGNEQF

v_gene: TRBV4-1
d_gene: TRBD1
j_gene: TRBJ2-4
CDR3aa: ASSQATGENIQY

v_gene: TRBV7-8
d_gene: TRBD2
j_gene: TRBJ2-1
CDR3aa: ASLGFSGRDNEQF

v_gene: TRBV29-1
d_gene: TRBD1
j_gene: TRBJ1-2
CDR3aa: SVITGTGENYGYT

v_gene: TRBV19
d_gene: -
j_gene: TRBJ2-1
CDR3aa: ASSRGVWEQF

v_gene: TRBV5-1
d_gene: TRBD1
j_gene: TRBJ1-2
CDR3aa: ASSPGTGEGGYT

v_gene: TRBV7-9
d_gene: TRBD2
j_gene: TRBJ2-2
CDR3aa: ASSLRGGNTGELF

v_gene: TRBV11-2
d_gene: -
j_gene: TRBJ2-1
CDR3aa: ATAPSSYNEQF

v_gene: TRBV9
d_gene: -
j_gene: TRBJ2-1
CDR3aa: ASSVDRGTPFYNEQF

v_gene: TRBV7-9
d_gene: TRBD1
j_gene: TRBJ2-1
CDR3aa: ASSFTGTGGINEQF

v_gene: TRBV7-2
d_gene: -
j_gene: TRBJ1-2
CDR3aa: ASSFGQPLFYGYT

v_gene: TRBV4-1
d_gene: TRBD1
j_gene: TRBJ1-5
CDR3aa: ASSLYLDRGPEGDQPQH

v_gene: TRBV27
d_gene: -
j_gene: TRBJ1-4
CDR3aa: ASSLSFTEVGGEKLF

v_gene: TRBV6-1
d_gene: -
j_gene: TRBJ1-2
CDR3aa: ASRRPQASNGYT

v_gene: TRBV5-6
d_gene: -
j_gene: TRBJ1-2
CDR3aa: ASRLGGGYT

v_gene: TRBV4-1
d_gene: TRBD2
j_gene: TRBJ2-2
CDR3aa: ASSSLAGPNTGELF

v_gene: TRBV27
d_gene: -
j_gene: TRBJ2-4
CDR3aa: ASTLLTLAKNIQY

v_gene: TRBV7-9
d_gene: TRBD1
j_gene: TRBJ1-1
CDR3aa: ASSLDRGMWDTEAF

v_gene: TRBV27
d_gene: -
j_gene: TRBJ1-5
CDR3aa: ASSLGLYSNQPQH

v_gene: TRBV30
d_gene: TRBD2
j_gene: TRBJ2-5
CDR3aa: AWSFSGGAGETQY

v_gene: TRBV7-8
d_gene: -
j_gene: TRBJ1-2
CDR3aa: ASSLADSYGYT

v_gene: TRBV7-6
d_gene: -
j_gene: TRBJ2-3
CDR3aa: ASSFRDRPAVDTQY

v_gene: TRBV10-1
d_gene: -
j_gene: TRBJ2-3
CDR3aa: ASSQGPDTQY

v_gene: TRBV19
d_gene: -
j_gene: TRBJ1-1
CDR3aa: ASSIGGGYTEAF

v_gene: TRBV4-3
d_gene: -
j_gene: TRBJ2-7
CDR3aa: ASSQDSRVFHEQY

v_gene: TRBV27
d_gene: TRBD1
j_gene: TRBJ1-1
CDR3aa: ASGSGTANTEAF

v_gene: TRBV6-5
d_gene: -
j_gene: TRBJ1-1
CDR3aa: ASSYSRQAGLGAF

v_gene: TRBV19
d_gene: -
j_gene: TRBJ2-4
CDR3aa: ASSISGVGFGNIQY

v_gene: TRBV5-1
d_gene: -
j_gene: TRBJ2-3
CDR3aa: ASSSGSYEQY